This record covers a single TCR beta chain. Its specificity is not known. These data come from a study of cytomegalovirus exposure and HLA in healthy donors. This PCR relied on a set of 60 Vbeta primers and 13 Jbeta primers. Sequencing was performed with immunoSEQ multiplex PCR; in TCRdb, only in-frame clones are kept and a portion is missing. Of around 120,000 clones in the sample, around 77% were seen once. Study conclusions and caveats: Altogether, 150 to 200 TCR beta chains were recorded as cytomegalovirus-associated.

This TCR came from a woman aged 45 to 65 in good health and CMV-seronegative. Sequencing was carried out using PBMCs.

For the CDR3, the DNA is TGTGCCTGGAGGGTGACAGGGTCGGGAAACACCATATATTTT. It is translated as CAWRVTGSGNTIYF. The chain joins TRBV30 to TRBJ1-3, with TRBD1 matching 7 bases. There are 14 residues in the CDR3. Trimming at V came to 3 bases and at J to 4 bases, leaving 6 bases not matched to a gene. Germline V gene lookup returns CDR1 GTSNPN and CDR2 SVGIG (reference sequence).